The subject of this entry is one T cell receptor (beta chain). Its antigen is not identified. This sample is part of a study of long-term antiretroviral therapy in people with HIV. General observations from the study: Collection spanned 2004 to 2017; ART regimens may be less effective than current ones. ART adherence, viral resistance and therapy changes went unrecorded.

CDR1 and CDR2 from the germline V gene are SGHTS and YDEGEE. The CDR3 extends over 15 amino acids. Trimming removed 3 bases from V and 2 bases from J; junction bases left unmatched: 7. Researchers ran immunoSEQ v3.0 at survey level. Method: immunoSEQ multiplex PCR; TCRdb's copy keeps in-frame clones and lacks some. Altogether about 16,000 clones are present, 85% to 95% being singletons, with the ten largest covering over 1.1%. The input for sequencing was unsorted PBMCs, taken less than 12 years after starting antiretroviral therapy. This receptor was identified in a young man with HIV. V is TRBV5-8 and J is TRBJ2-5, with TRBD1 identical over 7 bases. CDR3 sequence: CASSYDRVGQETQYF. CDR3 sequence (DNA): TGTGCCAGCAGCTACGACAGGGTTGGGCAAGAGACCCAGTACTTC. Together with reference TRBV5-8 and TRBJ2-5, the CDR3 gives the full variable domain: EAGVTQSPTHLIKTRGQQATLRCSPISGHTSVYWYQQALGLGLQFLLWYDEGEERNRGNFPPRFSGRQFPNYSSELNVNALELEDSALYLCASSYDRVGQETQYFGPGTRLLVL.